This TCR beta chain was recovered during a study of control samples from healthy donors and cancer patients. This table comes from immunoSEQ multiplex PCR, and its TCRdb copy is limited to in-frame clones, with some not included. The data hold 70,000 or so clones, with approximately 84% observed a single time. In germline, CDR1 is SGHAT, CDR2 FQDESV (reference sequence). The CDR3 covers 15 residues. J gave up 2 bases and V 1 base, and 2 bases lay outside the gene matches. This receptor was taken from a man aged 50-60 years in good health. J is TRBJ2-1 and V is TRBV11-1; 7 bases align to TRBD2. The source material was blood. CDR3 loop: CASSLEAGAYNEQFF. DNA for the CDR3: TGTGCCAGCAGCTTAGAGGCGGGAGCCTACAATGAGCAGTTCTTC.